The next 17 T cell receptor beta chains were all read from a single sample in a study of blood T cell repertoires in COVID-19. This table comes from immunoSEQ multiplex PCR, and its TCRdb copy is limited to in-frame clones, with some not included. The sample holds some 290,000 clones, 75% to 90% seen once. Sequencing was carried out using peripheral blood. Receptors originate from a man in his 60s who had recovered from COVID-19.

The chain is built from TRBV10-3 and TRBJ1-3; tentatively, D is TRBD1 (6 bases). The CDR3 is made up of 18 amino acids. Germline loops: CDR1 ENHRY, CDR2 SYGVKD. V gave up 3 bases and J gave up 0 bases, with 18 bases separating them. The CDR3 region has the DNA TGTGCCATCAGTGATTACGCCCGGGGACACACCTCTGGAAACACCATATATTTT. As protein: CAISDYARGHTSGNTIYF.

The chain employs TRBV11-2 and TRBJ2-1; 8 bases are a match to TRBD2. The CDR3 extends over 14 amino acids. Germline-derived CDR1 and CDR2 are SGHAT and FQNNGV. V lost 7 bases and J lost 2; bases outside the gene matches: 4. DNA of the CDR3: TGTGCCAGCACCCTCGGGGGGGCCTACAATGAGCAGTTCTTC. It codes for CASTLGGAYNEQFF.

The chain recombines TRBV18 with TRBJ1-4; D is perhaps TRBD1 (6 bases). V was pared by 4 bases and J by 4 bases, with 16 bases between. Germline CDR1 and CDR2: KGHSH and LQKENI. The CDR3 sequence is 16 residues long. This CDR3 reads CASSRAGARSNEKLFF. The CDR3 bases are TGTGCCAGCTCACGAGCGGGGGCGCGAAGTAATGAAAAACTGTTTTTT.

The V gene is TRBV7-9, the J gene TRBJ1-1; TRBD1 might be the D (5 bases). The CDR3 sequence is 15 residues long. Germline V gene lookup returns CDR1 SEHNR and CDR2 FQNEAQ (reference sequence). V was cut by 5 bases and J by 4 bases, with 17 bases left in between. Here the CDR3 reads CASSPDGGRRTEAFF. For the CDR3, the DNA is TGTGCCAGCAGCCCAGACGGGGGTCGTCGCACTGAAGCTTTCTTT.

This clone appeared a single time. The V gene is TRBV10-3, the J gene TRBJ1-5; 8 nucleotides match TRBD1. Germline loops: CDR1 ENHRY, CDR2 SYGVKD. CDR3 length: 18 residues. With V trimmed by 8 bases and J by 2 bases, 17 bases remained unmatched. This CDR3 reads CAISSGAGGLQGNQPQHF. CDR3 DNA sequence: TGTGCCATCTCTTCGGGGGCAGGGGGCCTTCAGGGCAATCAGCCCCAGCATTTT.

V is TRBV13 and J is TRBJ1-2; 7 positions agree with TRBD1. This CDR3 has 17 residues. The germline V gene has CDR1 PRHDT and CDR2 FYEKMQ (reference sequence). V lost 0 bases, J lost 4 bases, and 11 bases stayed unmatched. CDR3: CASSLGTGLRPSYGYTF. The CDR3 DNA follows: TGTGCCAGCAGCTTAGGGACAGGGCTTCGTCCTAGCTATGGCTACACCTTC.

V usage is TRBV6-2 or TRBV6-3 and J usage is TRBJ1-2, with 7 bases lining up with TRBD1. V dropped 4 bases and J dropped 7; count of bases not matched to a gene: 6. Germline CDR1 MNHEY, CDR2 SVGEGT. This CDR3 spans 13 amino acids. The CDR3 here is CASSLRQGGGYTF. The CDR3 nucleotides read TGTGCCAGCAGTTTACGACAGGGCGGTGGCTACACCTTC.

The chain combines TRBV7-5 with TRBJ2-1; TRBD1 is the table's D call, not checked against the DNA. TRBV7-5 is flagged as a pseudogene. The CDR3 length is 16 residues. CDR3 DNA: TGTGCCAGAAGCGTCATTTTCCGACAAAAATACAATGAGCAGTTCTTC. It translates to CARSVIFRQKYNEQFF.

This clone has only a few counts. The rearrangement joins TRBV11-1 to TRBJ1-1; 7 bases match TRBD1. Germline V gene data show CDR1 as SGHAT and CDR2 as FQDESV (reference sequence). Trimming removed 5 bases from V and 4 bases from J; junction bases left unmatched: 4. CDR3 length: 13 residues. CDR3 sequence: CASSQQGSTEAFF. The CDR3 region has the DNA TGTGCCAGCAGCCAACAGGGGAGCACTGAAGCTTTCTTT. The whole variable domain, remainder taken from reference TRBV11-1 and TRBJ1-1, is EAEVAQSPRYKITEKSQAVAFWCDPISGHATLYWYRQILGQGPELLVQFQDESVVDDSQLPKDRFSAERLKGVDSTLKIQPAELGDSAMYLCASSQQGSTEAFFGQGTRLTVV.

The V call is TRBV6-6, the J call TRBJ2-7; 8 bases align to TRBD1. The CDR3 has 17 residues. Germline-derived CDR1 and CDR2 are MNHNY and SVGAGI (reference sequence). V gave up 5 bases and J gave up 2 bases; unmatched junction bases: 14. The CDR3 sequence is CASSPSPGQAVAYEQYF. The CDR3 DNA reads as TGTGCCAGCAGTCCGAGCCCGGGACAGGCCGTGGCCTACGAGCAGTACTTC.

The CDR3 loop reads CAWQSGGGTGELFF. CDR3 nucleotides: TGTGCCTGGCAATCGGGGGGGGGCACCGGGGAGCTGTTTTTT. The genes are TRBV30 and TRBJ2-2; 8 bases fit TRBD2. CDR3 length equals 14 residues. Germline V gene data show CDR1 as GTSNPN and CDR2 as SVGIG (reference sequence). The ends lost 5 bases at V and 4 bases at J; junction bases unmatched: 6.

The chain couples TRBV6-4 to TRBJ1-1; D might be TRBD1 (5 bases). This CDR3 region has 13 residues. V was cut by 4 bases and J by 1 base, with 7 bases left in between. CDR1 and CDR2 (germline): MRHNA, SNTAGT. CDR3 coding DNA: TGTGCCAGCAGTGCAGGGAAGAACACTGAAGCTTTCTTT. Protein sequence: CASSAGKNTEAFF.

The count of this clone is one. The chain uses TRBV5-1 and TRBJ2-2; D is unresolved. V lost 5 bases to trimming and J lost 3 bases, with 5 bases between them. CDR1 is SGHRS and CDR2 is YFSETQ in the germline V gene. The CDR3 runs 12 residues. Here the CDR3 DNA reads TGCGCCAGCAGGGAGCACACCGGGGAGCTGTTTTTT. Protein: CASREHTGELFF.

The chain employs TRBV30 and TRBJ1-6; no definite D call. Trimming left V 3 bases short and J 3 bases short, with 9 bases between. Germline CDR1 and CDR2: GTSNPN and SVGIG (reference sequence). The CDR3 contains 14 residues. The CDR3 reads CAWSGGIYNSPLHF. Written as DNA, the CDR3 is TGTGCCTGGAGCGGAGGGATCTATAATTCACCCCTCCACTTT.

This clone was observed once. This CDR3 reads CASSGQGDQPQHF. CDR3 DNA: TGTGCCAGCAGTGGACAGGGGGATCAGCCCCAGCATTTT. The V gene is TRBV2, the J gene TRBJ1-5, with TRBD1 matching over 9 bases. This CDR3 region has 13 residues. Germline CDR1 reads SNHLY; CDR2 reads FYNNEI. V lost 4 bases to trimming and J lost 5 bases; unmatched junction nucleotides: 0.

The chain joins TRBV6-5 to TRBJ2-7; 14 bases align to TRBD2. With 0 bases clipped from V and 4 bases from J, the junction kept 2 bases outside the gene matches. This CDR3 has 16 residues. Germline V gene lookup returns CDR1 MNHEY and CDR2 SVGAGI. The CDR3 spells CASSYSGTSGGYEQYF. The CDR3 DNA reads TGTGCCAGCAGTTACTCTGGGACTAGCGGGGGATACGAGCAGTACTTC.

This CDR3 is CASTPGVTNEKLFF. The DNA of the CDR3 is TGTGCCAGTACCCCGGGGGTAACTAATGAAAAACTGTTTTTT. V and J are TRBV19 and TRBJ1-4; TRBD1 might be the D (5 bases). V lost 7 bases and J 1 base, leaving 10 bases between the germline ends. CDR3 length: 14 amino acids. Germline CDR1 reads LNHDA; CDR2 reads SQIVND (reference sequence). The variable domain in full, completed from reference TRBV19 and TRBJ1-4, reads DGGITQSPKYLFRKEGQNVTLSCEQNLNHDAMYWYRQDPGQGLRLIYYSQIVNDFQKGDIAEGYSVSREKKESFPLTVTSAQKNPTAFYLCASTPGVTNEKLFFGSGTQLSVL.